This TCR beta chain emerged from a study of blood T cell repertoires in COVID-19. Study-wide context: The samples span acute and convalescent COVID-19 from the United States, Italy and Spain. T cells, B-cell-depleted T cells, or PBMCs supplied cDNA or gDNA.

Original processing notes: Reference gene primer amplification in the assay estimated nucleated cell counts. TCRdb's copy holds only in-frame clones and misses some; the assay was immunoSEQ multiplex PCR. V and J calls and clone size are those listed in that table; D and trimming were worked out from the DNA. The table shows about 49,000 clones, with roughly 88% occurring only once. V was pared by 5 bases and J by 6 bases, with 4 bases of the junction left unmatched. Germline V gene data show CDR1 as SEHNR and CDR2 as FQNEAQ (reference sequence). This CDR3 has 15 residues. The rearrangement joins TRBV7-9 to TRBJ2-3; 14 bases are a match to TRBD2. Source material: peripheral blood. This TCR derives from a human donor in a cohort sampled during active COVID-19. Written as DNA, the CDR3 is TGTGCCAGCAGCCCGACTAGCGGGAGGGCGGATACGCAGTATTTT. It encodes CASSPTSGRADTQYF.